This T cell receptor (beta chain) is from a study of shared clonotypes between healthy human individuals. Overall study context: The donor pool was made up of two women and a few men aged 18 to 49. Regarding the study as a whole: Naive subsets, compared against memory subsets, generally had larger estimated richness values. Naive CD4 clonotype sharing across several donors was roughly 5%.

All donors qualified as healthy HIV-negative adults and had experienced no recent acute infections or vaccinations. V lost 8 bases to trimming and J lost 7 bases; unmatched junction nucleotides: 9. Germline CDR1 ENHRY, CDR2 SYGVKD. This CDR3 comprises 14 residues. Note on this clone: The antigen remains undetermined.

Sequencing used immunoSEQ multiplex PCR; TCRdb keeps in-frame clones, though not all of them. Of approximately 320,000 clones listed, 80% to 90% are singletons. The chain recombines TRBV10-3 with TRBJ2-2; 8 positions agree with TRBD2. The specimen sequenced was memory CD8+ T cells sorted from blood. As to subset: CD45RO+ cells pooled with CCR7-negative TemRA cells. The TCR sequence derives from a man aged 18 to 35 in good health. CDR3: CAIPSGREGGELFF. The CDR3 nucleotides are TGTGCCATCCCCAGCGGGAGAGAGGGCGGGGAGCTGTTTTTT.